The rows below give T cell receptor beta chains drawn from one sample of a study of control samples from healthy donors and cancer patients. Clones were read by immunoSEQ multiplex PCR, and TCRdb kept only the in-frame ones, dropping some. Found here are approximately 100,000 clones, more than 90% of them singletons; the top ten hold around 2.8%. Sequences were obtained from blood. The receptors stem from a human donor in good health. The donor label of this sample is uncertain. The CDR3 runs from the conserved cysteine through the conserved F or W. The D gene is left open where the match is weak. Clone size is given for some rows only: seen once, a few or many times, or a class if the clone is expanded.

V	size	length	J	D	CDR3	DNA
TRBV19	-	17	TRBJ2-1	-	CASSIAGGGMNYNEQFF	TGTGCCAGTAGTATAGCAGGGGGGGGAATGAACTACAATGAGCAGTTCTTC
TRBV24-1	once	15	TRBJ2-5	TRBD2	CATSGTSGLQETQYF	TGTGCCACCAGTGGGACTAGCGGGTTACAAGAGACCCAGTACTTC
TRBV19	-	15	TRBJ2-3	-	CASSMGTGRADTQYF	TGTGCCAGTAGTATGGGTACGGGCAGGGCAGATACGCAGTATTTT
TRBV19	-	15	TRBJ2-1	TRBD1	CASSPSAGGLNEQFF	TGTGCCAGTAGCCCCTCGGCAGGGGGTCTCAATGAGCAGTTCTTC
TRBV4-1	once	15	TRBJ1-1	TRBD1	CASSQLLQGPTEAFF	TGCGCCAGCAGCCAACTTCTACAGGGGCCCACTGAAGCTTTCTTT
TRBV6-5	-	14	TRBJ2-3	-	CASSYLRSPDTQYF	TGTGCCAGCAGTTACTTACGGTCGCCAGATACGCAGTATTTT
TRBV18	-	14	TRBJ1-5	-	CASSRGVEGQPQHF	TGTGCCAGCTCACGGGGGGTAGAGGGTCAGCCCCAGCATTTT
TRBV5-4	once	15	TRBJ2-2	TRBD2	CASSWGGGDTGELFF	TGTGCCAGCAGCTGGGGGGGAGGCGACACCGGGGAGCTGTTTTTT
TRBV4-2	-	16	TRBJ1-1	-	CASSQGGAARNTEAFF	TGTGCCAGCAGCCAAGGGGGGGCTGCACGGAACACTGAAGCTTTCTTT
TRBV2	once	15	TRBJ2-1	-	CASSPGAARINEQFF	TGTGCCAGCAGCCCTGGGGCGGCGCGTATCAATGAGCAGTTCTTC
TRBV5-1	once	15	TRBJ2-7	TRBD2	CASSSGTSGAGEQYF	TGCGCCAGCAGCTCCGGGACTAGCGGGGCGGGGGAGCAGTACTTC
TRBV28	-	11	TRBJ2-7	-	CASEDPYEQYF	TGTGCCAGCGAGGATCCGTACGAGCAGTACTTC
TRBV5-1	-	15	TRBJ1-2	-	CASSLDTGHEYGYTF	TGCGCCAGCTCCCTCGATACAGGGCATGAGTATGGCTACACCTTC
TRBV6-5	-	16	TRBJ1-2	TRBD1	CASSYGDSREVDGYTF	TGTGCCAGCAGTTACGGGGACAGCCGGGAGGTTGATGGCTACACCTTC
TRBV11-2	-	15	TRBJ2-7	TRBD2	CASSLTGGDPYEQYF	TGTGCCAGCAGCTTAACGGGAGGTGACCCCTACGAGCAGTACTTC
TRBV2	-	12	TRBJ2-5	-	CASSDSGETQYF	TGTGCCAGCAGTGACTCAGGGGAGACCCAGTACTTC
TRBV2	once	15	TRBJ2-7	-	CASSEETGQSYEQYF	TGTGCCAGCAGTGAAGAGACGGGGCAGTCCTACGAGCAGTACTTC
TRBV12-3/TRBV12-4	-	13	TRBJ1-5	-	CASSLGVGQPQHF	TGTGCCAGCAGTTTGGGGGTAGGTCAGCCCCAGCATTTT
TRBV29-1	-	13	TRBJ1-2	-	CSARRGAQYGYTF	TGCAGCGCCAGGCGGGGGGCCCAGTATGGCTACACCTTC
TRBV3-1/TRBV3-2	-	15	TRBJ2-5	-	CASSKFSPFSETQYF	TGTGCCAGCAGCAAGTTTAGTCCTTTCTCTGAGACCCAGTACTTC
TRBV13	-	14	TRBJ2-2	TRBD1	CASSLSGGAGELFF	TGTGCCAGCAGCTTATCAGGGGGCGCCGGGGAGCTGTTTTTT
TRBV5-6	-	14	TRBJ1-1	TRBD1	CASSKDRVGTEAFF	TGTGCCAGCAGCAAGGACAGGGTAGGCACTGAAGCTTTCTTT
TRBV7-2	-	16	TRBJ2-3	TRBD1	CASSSTGGGGTDTQYF	TGTGCCAGCAGCTCAACAGGGGGTGGGGGCACAGATACGCAGTATTTT
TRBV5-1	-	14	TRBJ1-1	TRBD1	CASSLGQGGTEAFF	TGCGCCAGCAGCTTGGGACAGGGTGGGACTGAAGCTTTCTTT
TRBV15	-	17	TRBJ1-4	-	CATSVSRPKPQNEKLFF	TGTGCCACCAGCGTTTCCCGACCCAAGCCCCAAAATGAAAAACTGTTTTTT
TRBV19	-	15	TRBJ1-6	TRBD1	CASSLGQGRNSPLHF	TGTGCCAGTAGCCTGGGACAGGGGCGGAATTCACCCCTCCACTTT
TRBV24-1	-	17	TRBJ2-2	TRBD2	CATSGSPIAGGTGELFF	TGTGCCACCAGTGGTTCCCCTATAGCGGGGGGGACCGGGGAGCTGTTTTTT
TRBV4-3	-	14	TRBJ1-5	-	CASSQDKGNQPQHF	TGCGCCAGCAGCCAAGATAAAGGCAATCAGCCCCAGCATTTT
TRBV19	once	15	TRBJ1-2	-	CASRSTDRGSYGYTF	TGTGCCAGTAGGTCGACAGACAGAGGGAGCTATGGCTACACCTTC